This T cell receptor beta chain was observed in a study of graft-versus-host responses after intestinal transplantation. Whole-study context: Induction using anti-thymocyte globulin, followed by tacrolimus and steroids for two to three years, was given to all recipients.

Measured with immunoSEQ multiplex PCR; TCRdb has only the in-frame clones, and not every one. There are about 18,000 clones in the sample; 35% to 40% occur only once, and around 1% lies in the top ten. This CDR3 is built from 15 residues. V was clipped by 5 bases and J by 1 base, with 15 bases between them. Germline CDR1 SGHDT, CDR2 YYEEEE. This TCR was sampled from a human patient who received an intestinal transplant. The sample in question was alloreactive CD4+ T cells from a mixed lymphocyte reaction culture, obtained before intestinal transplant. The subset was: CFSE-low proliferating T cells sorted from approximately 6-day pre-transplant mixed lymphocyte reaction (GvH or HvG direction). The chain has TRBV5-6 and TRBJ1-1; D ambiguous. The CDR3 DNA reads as TGTGCCAGCAGAATACTCGGACGTACGAACACTGAAGCTTTCTTT. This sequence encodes CASRILGRTNTEAFF.